Following are 10 T cell receptor beta chains from one sample sequenced in a study of Graves' ophthalmopathy and Graves' hyperthyroidism. Amplification of TCR beta CDR3 regions used RNA transcripts. Second-round multiplex PCR followed a first-round RT-PCR using HTBI primers. MiXCR was run by TCRdb on the multiplex PCR reads, yielding one entry per CDR3 protein. Of about 220,000 distinct CDR3 sequences in the sample, around a fifth were seen once. Sample: peripheral blood. Receptors originate from a woman aged 45-65 years with Graves' ophthalmopathy.

The chain is built from TRBV6-2 or TRBV6-3 and TRBJ1-5; maybe TRBD1 (5 bases). CDR1 is MNHEY and CDR2 is SVGEGT in the germline V gene. The CDR3 length is 13 residues. V was clipped by 5 bases and J by 8 bases, with 13 bases between them. The CDR3 bases are TGTGCCAGCAGTGGAGACCGACAGAAGCCCCAGCATTTT. Amino acids: CASSGDRQKPQHF.

This clonotype was observed many times. This CDR3 reads CASSLTAPSGANVLTF. Written as DNA, the CDR3 is TGCGCCAGCAGCCTGACAGCCCCCTCTGGGGCCAACGTCCTGACTTTC. V and J are TRBV5-1 and TRBJ2-6, with D perhaps matching TRBD1 (5 bases). V lost 4 bases, J lost 0 bases, and 11 bases lay in between. Germline V gives CDR1 SGHRS, CDR2 YFSETQ. CDR3 length: 16 amino acids.

This clonotype has ten or more counts. The CDR3 protein is CATSSPKQGGWETQYF. The CDR3 bases are TGTGCCACCAGCAGCCCCAAACAGGGGGGCTGGGAGACCCAGTACTTC. V usage is TRBV15 and J usage is TRBJ2-5; 8 bases are shared with TRBD1. After removal of 3 bases from V and 5 bases from J, the junction contained 11 bases not matched to a gene. CDR1 is LNHNV and CDR2 is YYDKDF in the germline V gene (reference sequence). The CDR3 covers 16 residues.

At least ten counts were recorded for this clonotype. This rearrangement joins TRBV20-1 to TRBJ2-5, with TRBD2 matching over 8 bases. Per the germline V gene, CDR1 is DFQATT and CDR2 is SNEGSKA (reference sequence). V gave up 5 bases and J gave up 4 bases; unmatched junction bases: 6. The length of the CDR3 is 13 residues. The CDR3 nucleotides are TGCAGTGCTCCCGGGAGGGGGGTAGAGACCCAGTACTTC. This gives the protein CSAPGRGVETQYF.

This clonotype was counted many times. In nucleotides, the CDR3 is TGTGCCAGCAGTCCAAGGGGAGGGGACAGGGTTAAGGCCGAGCAGTACTTC. Its translation is CASSPRGGDRVKAEQYF. The V and J genes are TRBV27 and TRBJ2-7; TRBD1 matches 9 bases. The CDR3 runs to 17 residues. CDR1 is MNHEY and CDR2 is SMNVEV in the germline V gene (reference sequence). The V segment lost 5 bases and the J segment 6 bases; nucleotides outside the gene matches: 17.

V usage is TRBV27 and J usage is TRBJ2-1; 8 bases line up with TRBD1. Germline V CDR1 and CDR2: MNHEY, SMNVEV (reference sequence). This CDR3 region has 15 residues. The ends lost 5 bases at V and 5 bases at J; junction bases unmatched: 8. In DNA, the CDR3 is TGTGCCAGCAGTCCCTGGACAGGGTCCAACAATGAGCAGTTCTTC. Translating gives CASSPWTGSNNEQFF.

This clonotype has ten or more counts. The chain couples TRBV27 to TRBJ2-7; no clear D. The CDR3 contains 16 residues. In germline, CDR1 is MNHEY, CDR2 SMNVEV (reference sequence). V was clipped by 2 bases and J by 2 bases, with 16 bases between them. The CDR3 DNA follows: TGTGCCAGCAGTTTAAGCAAGATTTGGGGAACCTACGAGCAGTACTTC. Its protein product is CASSLSKIWGTYEQYF.

This clonotype was observed a few times. V usage is TRBV12-3 or TRBV12-4 and J usage is TRBJ1-4; the D gene is possibly TRBD1 (5 bases). Trimming stripped 3 bases from V and 7 bases from J, with 12 bases between. The CDR3 covers 14 residues. This chain's CDR3 is CASSLSGGGEKLFF. CDR3 nucleotides: TGTGCCAGCAGTTTGTCCGGGGGTGGTGAAAAACTGTTTTTT.

There are many counts of this clonotype. This chain links TRBV20-1 with TRBJ2-2, with D possibly TRBD2 on 5 matching bases. V was shortened by 4 bases and J by 3 bases, with 12 bases between the two germline ends. The CDR3 contains 14 residues. From germline, CDR1 is DFQATT and CDR2 SNEGSKA (reference sequence). CDR3 sequence: CSAKNSAHTGELFF. CDR3 sequence (DNA): TGCAGTGCTAAGAATAGCGCCCACACCGGGGAGCTGTTTTTT.

This clonotype was detected ten times or more. The chain joins TRBV6-5 to TRBJ1-6; TRBD1 matches 9 bases. CDR1 and CDR2 (germline): MNHEY, SVGAGI. J gave up 13 bases and V 11 bases, and 15 bases lay outside the gene matches. The CDR3 loop spans 14 amino acids. The CDR3 sequence: CASSKQGAPEPLHF. CDR3 DNA sequence: TGTGCCTCCTCGAAACAGGGGGCCCCCGAGCCCCTCCACTTT.